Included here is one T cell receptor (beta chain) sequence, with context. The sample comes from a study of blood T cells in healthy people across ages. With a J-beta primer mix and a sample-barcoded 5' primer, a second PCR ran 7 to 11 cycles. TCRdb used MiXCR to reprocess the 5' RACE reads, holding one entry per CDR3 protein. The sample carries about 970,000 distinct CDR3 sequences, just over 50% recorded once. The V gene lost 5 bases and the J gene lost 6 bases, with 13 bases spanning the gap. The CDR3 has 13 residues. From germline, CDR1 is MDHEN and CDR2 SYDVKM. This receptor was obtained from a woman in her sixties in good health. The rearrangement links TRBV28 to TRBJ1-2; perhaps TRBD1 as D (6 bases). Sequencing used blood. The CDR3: CASSGGDKDGYTF. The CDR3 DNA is TGTGCCAGCAGTGGGGGGGACAAGGATGGCTACACCTTC.